This T cell receptor (beta chain) was identified in a study of OX40 agonist ivuxolimab in advanced cancers. Study context: A diagnosis of hepatocellular carcinoma, melanoma, renal cell or head and neck cancer was present in dose-escalation patients. Three patients, one with hepatocellular carcinoma and two with cutaneous melanoma, achieved partial responses.

Germline CDR1 SGHAT, CDR2 FQNNGV. This CDR3 region has 17 residues. Trimming removed 4 bases from V and 8 bases from J; junction bases left unmatched: 15. Libraries were prepared by immunoSEQ multiplex PCR; TCRdb keeps only in-frame clonotypes and omits some of them. The sample contains about 55,000 clones, almost 90% of which appear only once. Study results and limitations: Expanded peripheral T cells had an undetermined antigen specificity. Expanded clones were, on average, more numerous among CD8+ T cells than CD4+.

This clone was observed once. The antigen is undetermined. This sequence joins TRBV11-2 and TRBJ1-4, with 8 positions matching TRBD1. The sample in question was CD4+ or CD8+ T cells sorted from blood, obtained in a trial of the OX40 agonist ivuxolimab. This sequence originates from an adult with an advanced solid tumor such as melanoma, head and neck, liver or kidney cancer. The CDR3 region is CASSSTRGRTVGEKLFF. As DNA, the CDR3 is TGTGCCAGCAGCTCTACCAGGGGGCGCACAGTGGGGGAAAAACTGTTTTTT. The full variable domain, its missing parts supplied by reference TRBV11-2 and TRBJ1-4, is EAGVAQSPRYKIIEKRQSVAFWCNPISGHATLYWYQQILGQGPKLLIQFQNNGVVDDSQLPKDRFSAERLKGVDSTLKIQPAKLEDSAVYLCASSSTRGRTVGEKLFFGSGTQLSVL.